The next 29 T cell receptor beta chains were all read from a single sample in a study of cytomegalovirus exposure and HLA in healthy donors (dated by TCRdb to 2016 to 2017). Libraries came from the immunoSEQ multiplex PCR assay. For the multiplex PCR, a mixture combining 60 forward primers for TCR Vbeta segments and 13 reverse primers for TCR Jbeta segments was used. TCRdb retrieved this table from immuneACCESS and kept in-frame rearrangements only. Not all clones are present; in checked studies, unresolved V genes account for under half, and no reason is known for the remainder. The sample includes some 98,000 clones, with more than 60% observed a single time. The top ten hold under 2.5% of the sample. The sequenced sample consisted of PBMCs. All receptors derive from a middle-aged man in good health and CMV-seronegative.

The chain carries TRBV11-3 and TRBJ1-1; 7 bases fit TRBD1. The germline V gene has CDR1 SGHNT and CDR2 YENEEA. The CDR3 covers 14 residues. J was trimmed by 1 base and V by 4 bases; bases with no gene match: 3. The CDR3 DNA reads as TGTGCCAGCAGCTCGGGACAGCAGAACACTGAAGCTTTCTTT. This translates into CASSSGQQNTEAFF. Combining the CDR3 with reference TRBV11-3 and TRBJ1-1 gives the whole variable domain EAGVVQSPRYKIIEKKQPVAFWCNPISGHNTLYWYLQNLGQGPELLIRYENEEAVDDSQLPKDRFSAERLKGVDSTLKIQPAELGDSAVYLCASSSGQQNTEAFFGQGTRLTVV.

In this sample, this clone turned up a few times. The gene calls are TRBV11-1 and TRBJ1-1; D gene unclear. CDR1 SGHAT and CDR2 FQDESV come from the germline V gene (reference sequence). Deletions cut 5 bases from V and 6 bases from J, with 10 bases between. The CDR3 has 12 residues. The CDR3 region is CASSPRASEAFF. CDR3 DNA: TGTGCCAGCAGCCCGAGAGCCTCTGAAGCTTTCTTT.

V and J are TRBV28 and TRBJ2-7; the match to TRBD2 covers 9 bases. The germline V gene encodes CDR1 MDHEN and CDR2 SYDVKM. J was trimmed by 6 bases and V by 5 bases; bases with no gene match: 17. The CDR3 spans 17 residues. DNA of the CDR3: TGTGCCAGCAGTCCCCCCCCTCTAGCGGGACTAAAACCCGAGCAGTACTTC. It yields the protein CASSPPPLAGLKPEQYF.

V is TRBV6-5 and J is TRBJ2-7, with 13 nucleotides matching TRBD2. The germline V gene encodes CDR1 MNHEY and CDR2 SVGAGI. This CDR3 is built from 15 residues. V lost 6 bases to trimming and J lost 3 bases; unmatched junction nucleotides: 5. The CDR3 sequence: CASSGGLAGVYEQYF. Written as DNA, the CDR3 is TGTGCCAGCAGCGGTGGACTAGCGGGAGTCTACGAGCAGTACTTC.

This clone was observed a few times. The V call is TRBV7-6, the J call TRBJ2-6; 8 bases fit TRBD1. CDR3 length equals 21 residues. V gave up 8 bases and J gave up 0 bases; unmatched junction bases: 21. CDR1 is SGHVS, CDR2 FNYEAQ, per germline. CDR3 protein: CASRSGQGPRSGDSGANVLTF. CDR3 DNA: TGTGCCAGCCGCAGCGGACAGGGACCTAGAAGCGGTGACTCTGGGGCCAACGTCCTGACTTTC.

The CDR3 here is CASSYGSTGELFF. In nucleotides, the CDR3 is TGTGCCAGCAGTTATGGGAGCACCGGGGAGCTGTTTTTT. The chain joins TRBV6-6 to TRBJ2-2; D is possibly TRBD2 (5 bases). CDR3 length: 13 residues. Trimming took 3 bases from V and 4 from J, leaving 6 bases between them. Germline lookup yields CDR1 MNHNY and CDR2 SVGAGI (reference sequence).

In this sample, this clone turned up once. The chain carries TRBV10-3 and TRBJ2-5; TRBD2 matches 7 bases. Trimming at V came to 5 bases and at J to 4 bases, leaving 7 bases not matched to a gene. Germline V gene lookup returns CDR1 ENHRY and CDR2 SYGVKD. The CDR3 is made up of 14 amino acids. The CDR3 region is CAISPRGGRETQYF. Here the CDR3 DNA reads TGTGCCATCAGTCCCCGCGGGGGTCGAGAGACCCAGTACTTC.

This chain joins TRBV4-3 and TRBJ2-5, with D possibly matching TRBD2 (7 bases). Between the trimmed V and J ends, which lost 3 bases and 3 bases, there was a span of 14 bases. CDR1 is LGHNA and CDR2 is YSLEER in the germline V gene. This CDR3 is built from 15 residues. The CDR3 region has the DNA TGCGCCAGCAGCCACCCTCGGGGGGCGAAAGAGACCCAGTACTTC. It yields the protein CASSHPRGAKETQYF.

The CDR3 reads CASSLEGGQGVFYEQYF. CDR3 nucleotides: TGTGCCAGCAGCTTAGAAGGAGGGCAGGGGGTTTTCTACGAGCAGTACTTC. V usage is TRBV7-6 and J usage is TRBJ2-7, with a weak D call TRBD1 (7 bases). Trimming stripped 1 base from V and 3 bases from J, with 19 bases between. The CDR3 length is 17 residues. Germline CDR1 is SGHVS and CDR2 is FNYEAQ.

J is TRBJ2-3 and V is TRBV9, with D perhaps TRBD1 (6 bases). CDR3 length equals 16 residues. Germline V gene sequence: CDR1 SGDLS, CDR2 YYNGEE. Trimming took 0 bases from V and 2 from J, leaving 13 bases between them. The CDR3 protein is CASSVGSRDTTDTQYF. The CDR3 region has the DNA TGTGCCAGCAGCGTAGGGTCCAGGGACACCACAGATACGCAGTATTTT.

The V and J genes are TRBV28 and TRBJ1-5; D uncertain. Germline loops: CDR1 MDHEN, CDR2 SYDVKM. The ends were cut back, 6 bases at V and 5 bases at J, with 14 bases in the middle. The CDR3 consists of 14 residues. The chain's CDR3 is CASSKHSGYQPQHF. The CDR3 DNA reads as TGTGCCAGCAGCAAACACAGTGGGTATCAGCCCCAGCATTTT.

This clone occurred a few times. V and J are TRBV6-5 and TRBJ1-1; tentatively, D is TRBD1 (5 bases). V was cut by 7 bases and J by 3 bases, with 12 bases left in between. CDR3 length: 13 residues. CDR1 is MNHEY and CDR2 is SVGAGI in the germline V gene. The CDR3 DNA follows: TGTGCCAGCACGCAGGGAACGCACACTGAAGCTTTCTTT. This codes for CASTQGTHTEAFF.

Concerning this clone itself: Mismatch with germline at one junction end may stem from a read error. This chain joins TRBV5-4 and TRBJ2-7, with 8 bases aligning to TRBD2. CDR3 length equals 16 residues. In germline, CDR1 is SGHNT, CDR2 YYREEE (reference sequence). The CDR3 reads CASSAGGTRKGYGQYF. The CDR3 DNA sequence: TGTGCCAGCAGCGCTGGGGGGACTAGAAAGGGTTACGGGCAGTACTTC.

The chain combines TRBV18 with TRBJ1-4; no clear D. Germline lookup yields CDR1 KGHSH and CDR2 LQKENI. With 2 bases removed from V and 4 bases from J, the gap between germline ends came to 11 bases. This CDR3 spans 15 amino acids. The CDR3 loop reads CASSPISVLNEKLFF. The CDR3, as DNA: TGTGCCAGCTCACCAATTTCAGTCCTTAATGAAAAACTGTTTTTT.

This chain uses TRBV7-2 with TRBJ2-2, with 7 bases aligning to TRBD2. Losses at the gene ends were 3 bases for V and 4 bases for J; bases not matched to a gene: 5. The CDR3 runs 15 residues. Looked up from germline, CDR1 is SGHTA and CDR2 is FQGNSA. The CDR3 DNA reads TGTGCCAGCAGCTTCGGCGGGGGTCTCACCGGGGAGCTGTTTTTT. Translating it yields CASSFGGGLTGELFF.

J is TRBJ2-5 and V is TRBV27; 16 bases align to TRBD2. The CDR3 sequence is 17 residues long. From germline, CDR1 is MNHEY and CDR2 SMNVEV (reference sequence). V shed 6 bases and J 5 bases; nucleotides not matched to a gene: 9. CDR3 coding DNA: TGTGCCAGCAGCCCGGGACTAGCGGGGGGGCTTGGGGAGACCCAGTACTTC. Its translation: CASSPGLAGGLGETQYF.

The chain joins TRBV7-9 to TRBJ1-3; D remains unclear. Between the trimmed V and J ends, which lost 5 bases and 4 bases, there was a span of 9 bases. The CDR3 is 13 residues long. The germline gives CDR1 SEHNR, CDR2 FQNEAQ (reference sequence). Written as DNA, the CDR3 is TGTGCCAGCAGCGAGGAGTCAGGAAACACCATATATTTT. This encodes CASSEESGNTIYF.

V and J are TRBV28 and TRBJ2-7, with D perhaps TRBD1 (6 bases). Germline values: CDR1 MDHEN, CDR2 SYDVKM. The length of the CDR3 is 15 residues. The ends were cut back, 6 bases at V and 5 bases at J, with 20 bases in the middle. The CDR3 nucleotides are TGTGCCAGCAGACGCCCCGGAACAGGGAACAACGAGCAGTACTTC. Translation: CASRRPGTGNNEQYF.

The V call is TRBV28, the J call TRBJ2-7, with 7 bases fitting TRBD2. CDR1 is MDHEN and CDR2 is SYDVKM in the germline V gene. The CDR3 extends over 14 amino acids. V gave up 5 bases and J gave up 2 bases; unmatched junction bases: 6. The DNA of the CDR3 is TGTGCCAGCAGTCTAGGGACTACCACCTACGAGCAGTACTTC. It encodes CASSLGTTTYEQYF.

This clone is a singleton in its sample. A read error may produce the germline difference seen at one junction end. This chain joins TRBV14 and TRBJ2-7; no reliable D call. CDR3 length equals 14 residues. Germline V gene lookup returns CDR1 SGHDN and CDR2 FVKESK. CDR3 residues: CASSQVAYPGERYF. The CDR3 DNA reads TGTGCCAGCAGCCAAGTAGCCTATCCCGGCGAGCGGTACTTC.

This chain links TRBV2 with TRBJ2-7, with 10 positions matching TRBD1. J was trimmed by 6 bases and V by 10 bases; bases with no gene match: 9. The germline gives CDR1 SNHLY, CDR2 FYNNEI. The CDR3 runs 13 residues. The CDR3 reads CATTGTGVAEQYF. The CDR3 coding sequence is TGTGCCACAACCGGGACAGGGGTCGCCGAGCAGTACTTC.

The chain has TRBV6-1 and TRBJ2-3, with 10 bases aligning to TRBD2. V was pared by 2 bases and J by 2 bases, with 10 bases of the junction left unmatched. CDR1 is MNHNS and CDR2 is SASEGT in the germline V gene. The CDR3 has 18 residues. CDR3 sequence: CASSESISGGSHTDTQYF. The CDR3 DNA follows: TGTGCCAGCAGTGAAAGTATTAGCGGGGGGTCCCACACAGATACGCAGTATTTT.

The chain joins TRBV4-2 to TRBJ2-2; 13 bases agree with TRBD2. CDR1 is LGHNA, CDR2 YNFKEQ, per germline. The CDR3 runs to 17 residues. J lost 5 bases, V lost 4 bases, and 7 bases had no gene match. As DNA, the CDR3 is TGTGCCAGCAGCCTGTTCCGGACTAGCGGGGGTACCGGGGAGCTGTTTTTT. Encoded protein: CASSLFRTSGGTGELFF.

This sequence joins TRBV27 and TRBJ2-2; a weak D match, TRBD2 (5 bases). Trimming removed 2 bases at V and 3 bases at J, with 10 bases between. Germline V CDR1 and CDR2: MNHEY, SMNVEV (reference sequence). CDR3 length: 15 amino acids. The chain's CDR3 is CASSLRGSDTGELFF. In DNA form, the CDR3 reads TGTGCCAGCAGTTTAAGAGGGAGCGACACCGGGGAGCTGTTTTTT.

The count of this clone is one. V and J are TRBV29-1 and TRBJ2-1; D might be TRBD2 (5 bases). Germline CDR1 and CDR2: SQVTM and ANQGSEA. The CDR3 is made up of 12 amino acids. V was clipped by 5 bases and J by 8 bases, with 13 bases between them. The CDR3 spells CSVNRGVDEQFF. Written as DNA, the CDR3 is TGCAGCGTTAACCGGGGAGTCGATGAGCAGTTCTTC.

The V gene is TRBV10-1, the J gene TRBJ2-3; 9 bases agree with TRBD2. V trimming: 5 bases; J trimming: 1 base; junction bases outside the gene matches: 4. There are 15 residues in the CDR3. Per germline, CDR1 WNHNN and CDR2 SYGVQD (reference sequence). CDR3 loop: CASSLSGGRTDTQYF. DNA of the CDR3: TGCGCCAGCAGTCTGAGCGGGGGGCGCACAGATACGCAGTATTTT.

V is TRBV4-1 and J is TRBJ1-1, with a possible D match to TRBD1 (5 bases). Germline values: CDR1 MGHRA, CDR2 YSYEKL. This CDR3 is built from 17 residues. Trimming took off 4 bases at V and 5 bases at J, with 23 bases between the two ends. CDR3 in amino acids: CASSPTASRAGETEAFF. CDR3 nucleotides: TGCGCCAGCAGCCCAACAGCGAGTCGAGCGGGGGAAACTGAAGCTTTCTTT.

The V and J genes are TRBV6-6 and TRBJ2-5; tentatively, D is TRBD2 (7 bases). The end of the DNA aligns better with TRBJ2-7, so the J call may be wrong. The germline CDR1 and CDR2 sequences are MNHNY and SVGAGI (reference sequence). This CDR3 has 13 amino acids. DNA for the CDR3: TGTGCCAGCAAGGGAGGGGGGGACTACGAGCAGTACTTC. Translating gives CASKGGGDYEQYF.

This clone was counted once. V is TRBV6-1 and J is TRBJ2-1, with 8 bases aligning to TRBD2. V lost 2 bases to trimming and J lost 0 bases; unmatched junction nucleotides: 6. The length of the CDR3 is 17 residues. Germline lookup yields CDR1 MNHNS and CDR2 SASEGT. CDR3 sequence: CASSERSGSISYNEQFF. Written as DNA, the CDR3 is TGTGCCAGCAGTGAACGGAGCGGGAGTATCTCCTACAATGAGCAGTTCTTC.